This T cell receptor (beta chain) was obtained from a study of cytomegalovirus exposure and HLA in healthy donors. The study, taken as a whole, reports: Some TCR beta chains (roughly 150 of them) were listed as cytomegalovirus-associated.

On this clone itself: Its antigen remains unknown.

Sequencing was performed with immunoSEQ multiplex PCR; in TCRdb, only in-frame clones are kept and a portion is missing. The sample has about 180,000 clones, roughly 86% seen once; the top ten hold approximately 2.6%. The source is a man aged 18-30 years in good health and CMV-seropositive. Specimen: PBMCs.

CDR3 bases: TGTGCCAGCAGCCCAGCAGGGACAGGGGTTCAGCCCCAGCATTTT. As protein: CASSPAGTGVQPQHF. The V gene is TRBV5-5, the J gene TRBJ1-5, with 10 bases fitting TRBD1. CDR1 SGHKS and CDR2 YYEKEE come from the germline V gene (reference sequence). V lost 4 bases, J lost 6 bases, and 7 bases stayed unmatched. The CDR3 has 15 residues.